This entry is about one T cell receptor (beta chain). What it binds is unknown. This specimen comes from a study of beta chain features in type 1 diabetes. Regarding the study as a whole: TCRB CDR3 length was moderately but significantly reduced in all four CD4+ subsets of Type 1 diabetes patients. Although PCR might favor shorter templates, it would do so equally in patients and controls.

The V end was cut by 2 bases, the J end by 6 bases, with 20 bases between. This CDR3 has 16 residues. CDR1 is MNHEY and CDR2 is SVGAGI in the germline V gene. Sequencing targeted expressed TCRB transcripts, as all isolated RNA had been reverse transcribed. Profiling relied on immunoSEQ multiplex PCR, and the TCRdb table lists in-frame clones only, not all of them. The repertoire has about 160,000 clones, just over 8% of them found once; the top ten carry 0.54%. One heparinised blood draw averaging around 0.12 L was given by each donor. Via the markers CD45RO/CCR7/CD25/CD127/CD95/CD27, stem cell-like memory, regulatory, central memory and naive CD4+ cells were sorted.

The sample was central memory CD4+ T cells from blood. The receptor was isolated from a woman aged 18-29 years with type 1 diabetes. The chain employs TRBV6-5 and TRBJ2-7; tentative D call: TRBD2 (6 bases). As DNA, the CDR3 is TGTGCCAGCAGTTACCACCCCGGGGGATCCACATCCGAGCAGTACTTC. Translated: CASSYHPGGSTSEQYF.